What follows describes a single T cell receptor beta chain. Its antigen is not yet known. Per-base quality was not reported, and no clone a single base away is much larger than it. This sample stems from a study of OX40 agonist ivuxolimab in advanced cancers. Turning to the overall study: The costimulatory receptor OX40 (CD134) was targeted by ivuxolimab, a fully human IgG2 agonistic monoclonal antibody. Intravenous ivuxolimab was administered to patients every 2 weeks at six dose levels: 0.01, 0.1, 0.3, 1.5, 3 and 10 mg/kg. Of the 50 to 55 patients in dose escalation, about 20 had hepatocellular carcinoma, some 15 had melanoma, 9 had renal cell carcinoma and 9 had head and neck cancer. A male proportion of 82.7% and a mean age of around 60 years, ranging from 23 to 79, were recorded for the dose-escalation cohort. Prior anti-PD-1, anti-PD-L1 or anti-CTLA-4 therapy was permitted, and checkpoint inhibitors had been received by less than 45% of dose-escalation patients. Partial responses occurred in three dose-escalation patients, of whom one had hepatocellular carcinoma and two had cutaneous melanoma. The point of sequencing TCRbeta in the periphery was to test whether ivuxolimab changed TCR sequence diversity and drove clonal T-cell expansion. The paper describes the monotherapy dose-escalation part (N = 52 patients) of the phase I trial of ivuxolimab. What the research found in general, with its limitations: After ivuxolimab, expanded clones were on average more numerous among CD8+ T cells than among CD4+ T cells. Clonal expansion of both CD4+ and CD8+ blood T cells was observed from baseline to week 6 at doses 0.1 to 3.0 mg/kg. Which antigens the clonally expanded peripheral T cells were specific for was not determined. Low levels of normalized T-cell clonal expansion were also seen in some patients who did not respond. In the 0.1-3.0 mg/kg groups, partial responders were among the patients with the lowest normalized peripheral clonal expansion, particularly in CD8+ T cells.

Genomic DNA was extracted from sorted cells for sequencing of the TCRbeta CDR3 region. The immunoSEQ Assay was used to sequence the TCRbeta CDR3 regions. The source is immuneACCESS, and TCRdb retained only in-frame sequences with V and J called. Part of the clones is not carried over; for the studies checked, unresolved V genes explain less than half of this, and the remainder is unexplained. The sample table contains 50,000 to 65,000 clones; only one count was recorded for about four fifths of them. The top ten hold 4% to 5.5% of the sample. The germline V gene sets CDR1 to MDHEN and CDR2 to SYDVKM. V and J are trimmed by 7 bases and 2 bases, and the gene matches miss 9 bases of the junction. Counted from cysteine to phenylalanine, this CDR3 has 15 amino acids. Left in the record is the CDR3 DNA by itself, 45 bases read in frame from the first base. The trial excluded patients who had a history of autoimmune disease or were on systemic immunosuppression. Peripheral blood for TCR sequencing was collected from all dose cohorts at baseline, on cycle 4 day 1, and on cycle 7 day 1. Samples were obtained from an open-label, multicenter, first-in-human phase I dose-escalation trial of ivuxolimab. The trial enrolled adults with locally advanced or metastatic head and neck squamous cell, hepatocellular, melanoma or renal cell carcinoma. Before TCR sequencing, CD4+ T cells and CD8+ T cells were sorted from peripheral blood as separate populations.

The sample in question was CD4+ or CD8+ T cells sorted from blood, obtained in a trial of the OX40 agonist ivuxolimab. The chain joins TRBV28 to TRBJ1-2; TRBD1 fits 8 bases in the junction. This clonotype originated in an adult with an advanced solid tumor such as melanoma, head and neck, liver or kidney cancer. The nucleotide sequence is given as TGTGCCAGCAATACCGACAGGGGACAGAACTATGGCTACACCTTC. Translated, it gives CASNTDRGQNYGYTF.